Each of the 20 T cell receptor beta chains below was sequenced from the same sample in a study of OX40 agonist ivuxolimab in advanced cancers. Generated by immunoSEQ multiplex PCR, the TCRdb table keeps only in-frame clones and is missing some. Of some 17,000 clones in the sample, less than 75% were seen once. Here the sequenced sample was CD4+ or CD8+ T cells sorted from blood, taken in a trial of the OX40 agonist ivuxolimab. These receptor sequences come from an adult with an advanced solid tumor such as melanoma, head and neck, liver or kidney cancer.

The chain has TRBV11-1 and TRBJ2-7; no firm D call. The germline gives CDR1 SGHAT, CDR2 FQDESV (reference sequence). The CDR3 is 13 amino acids. V lost 5 bases and J 5 bases, leaving 13 bases between the germline ends. The CDR3 sequence: CASSDPPHHEQYF. CDR3 sequence (DNA): TGTGCCAGCAGCGACCCCCCCCACCACGAGCAGTACTTC. The full variable domain, with the rest looked up from reference TRBV11-1 and TRBJ2-7, is EAEVAQSPRYKITEKSQAVAFWCDPISGHATLYWYRQILGQGPELLVQFQDESVVDDSQLPKDRFSAERLKGVDSTLKIQPAELGDSAMYLCASSDPPHHEQYFGPGTRLTVT.

The rearrangement joins TRBV10-3 to TRBJ2-5; TRBD1 might be the D (6 bases). CDR1 and CDR2 from the germline V gene are ENHRY and SYGVKD. This CDR3 comprises 14 residues. Trimming removed 8 bases at V and 1 base at J, with 14 bases between. In nucleotides, the CDR3 is TGTGCCATCGCGACAGGAGGACGCCAAGAGACCCAGTACTTC. Translation: CAIATGGRQETQYF.

This clone has just a few counts. This sequence joins TRBV4-2 and TRBJ1-1, with a weak D call TRBD1 (6 bases). The CDR3 covers 15 residues. In germline, CDR1 is LGHNA, CDR2 YNFKEQ. The ends were cut back, 6 bases at V and 1 base at J, with 15 bases in the middle. The CDR3 bases are TGTGCCAGCAGTGAGGGTGGACAGAGGAACACTGAAGCTTTCTTT. Amino acid sequence: CASSEGGQRNTEAFF.

V usage is TRBV6-5 and J usage is TRBJ1-2, with TRBD1 as a possible D gene (6 bases). This CDR3 is 13 amino acids long. Germline V gene sequence: CDR1 MNHEY, CDR2 SVGAGI. Trimming pared 5 bases from V and 7 bases from J, leaving 14 bases between. The CDR3 DNA sequence: TGTGCCAGCAGTCTCGGACAGTCGGCTGGCTACACCTTC. This translates into CASSLGQSAGYTF.

This clone showed up just a few times. The chain recombines TRBV29-1 with TRBJ1-1, with 8 bases lining up with TRBD1. This CDR3 spans 15 amino acids. The V segment lost 3 bases and the J segment 0 bases; nucleotides outside the gene matches: 6. Germline V gives CDR1 SQVTM, CDR2 ANQGSEA. The CDR3 DNA is TGCAGCGTTGATCGGCAGGGGGCAATGAACACTGAAGCTTTCTTT. This encodes CSVDRQGAMNTEAFF.

This clone has more than one count but fewer than ten. The V call is TRBV5-1, the J call TRBJ2-7, with TRBD1 matching 7 bases. The length of the CDR3 is 15 residues. V lost 0 bases to trimming and J lost 7 bases; unmatched junction nucleotides: 10. Looked up from germline, CDR1 is SGHRS and CDR2 is YFSETQ. The CDR3 coding sequence is TGCGCCAGCAGCTTGGCGACAGGGAAATCGGGAGAGCAGTACTTC. Residues: CASSLATGKSGEQYF.

V gene TRBV10-3 combines with J gene TRBJ1-4, with D possibly being TRBD1 (6 bases). Germline V CDR1 and CDR2: ENHRY, SYGVKD. V lost 0 bases, J lost 7 bases, and 12 bases lay in between. CDR3 length equals 15 residues. The CDR3 sequence: CAISESGAGGEKLFF. The CDR3 DNA reads as TGTGCCATCAGTGAGTCGGGGGCCGGAGGTGAAAAACTGTTTTTT.

The V call is TRBV6-1, the J call TRBJ2-3, with 9 bases identical to TRBD1. The CDR3 is made up of 16 amino acids. The germline CDR1 and CDR2 sequences are MNHNS and SASEGT. J gave up 6 bases and V 3 bases, and 10 bases lay outside the gene matches. The CDR3 DNA sequence: TGTGCCAGCAGTGACCCGCGGGACAGGGATGTGGATACGCAGTATTTT. Translating it yields CASSDPRDRDVDTQYF.

The CDR3 DNA follows: TGTGCCAGCAGCTTGGCCAGTGGGGCGGCGAACACTGAAGCTTTCTTT. Protein product: CASSLASGAANTEAFF. This sequence joins TRBV5-4 and TRBJ1-1; TRBD1 is a possible D gene (5 bases). V was pared by 0 bases and J by 1 base, with 13 bases between. CDR3 length: 16 amino acids. Germline V gene lookup returns CDR1 SGHNT and CDR2 YYREEE (reference sequence). Filled out from reference TRBV5-4 and TRBJ1-1, the complete variable domain reads ETGVTQSPTHLIKTRGQQVTLRCSSQSGHNTVSWYQQALGQGPQFIFQYYREEENGRGNFPPRFSGLQFPNYSSELNVNALELDDSALYLCASSLASGAANTEAFFGQGTRLTVV.

V is TRBV27 and J is TRBJ2-7, with TRBD2 as a possible D gene (6 bases). V dropped 2 bases and J dropped 3 bases, with 11 bases sitting between them. CDR1 MNHEY and CDR2 SMNVEV come from the germline V gene (reference sequence). The length of the CDR3 is 14 residues. For the CDR3, the DNA is TGTGCCAGCAGTTTAGGCGGGGTTGGCTACGAGCAGTACTTC. This gives the protein CASSLGGVGYEQYF.

This chain uses TRBV19 with TRBJ2-1; TRBD2 might be the D (6 bases). CDR1 is LNHDA and CDR2 is SQIVND in the germline V gene (reference sequence). The CDR3 has 17 amino acids. Trimming left V 3 bases short and J 8 bases short, with 23 bases between. This CDR3 reads CASSMTLGDFRSHEQFF. In DNA, the CDR3 is TGTGCCAGTAGTATGACTCTGGGGGACTTCCGCAGCCATGAGCAGTTCTTC.

This clone appeared many times. The V gene is TRBV5-6, the J gene TRBJ2-3, with 7 bases identical to TRBD2. The germline V gene encodes CDR1 SGHDT and CDR2 YYEEEE. V was clipped by 3 bases and J by 4 bases; unmatched bases: 14. The CDR3 is made up of 17 amino acids. This CDR3 is CASSSPGLQMGPDTQYF. The CDR3 DNA is TGTGCCAGCAGCTCCCCGGGACTACAAATGGGTCCAGATACGCAGTATTTT.

The J gene is TRBJ1-2, the V gene TRBV5-6, with D perhaps TRBD1 (5 bases). In germline, CDR1 is SGHDT, CDR2 YYEEEE. There are 13 residues in the CDR3. Trimming shortened V by 0 bases and J by 5 bases, and 8 bases separated the two germline ends. The CDR3 DNA sequence: TGTGCCAGCAGCTTGGGGGGCAGATATGGCTACACCTTC. Translated, it gives CASSLGGRYGYTF.

V is TRBV19 and J is TRBJ2-5; D unclear. The CDR3 consists of 16 residues. V was pared by 3 bases and J by 5 bases, with 19 bases between. Germline CDR1 reads LNHDA; CDR2 reads SQIVND (reference sequence). In nucleotides, the CDR3 is TGTGCCAGTAGTATTATGGTCGGTATATTGCCGGAGACCCAGTACTTC. It specifies CASSIMVGILPETQYF.

V is TRBV6-5 and J is TRBJ1-1; 10 nucleotides agree with TRBD1. V lost 2 bases, J lost 2 bases, and 5 bases stayed unmatched. The CDR3 is 16 residues long. Germline V gives CDR1 MNHEY, CDR2 SVGAGI. The CDR3 spells CASSYGGQGINTEAFF. The CDR3 DNA follows: TGTGCCAGCAGTTACGGGGGACAGGGGATCAACACTGAAGCTTTCTTT.

The chain combines TRBV19 with TRBJ1-5; D may be TRBD1 (5 bases). The CDR3 has 14 amino acids. V was trimmed by 7 bases and J by 4 bases, leaving 14 bases between them. Germline CDR1 LNHDA, CDR2 SQIVND (reference sequence). The CDR3 DNA reads as TGTGCCAGTACCGGGGACCCGCGTAATCAGCCCCAGCATTTT. Translating gives CASTGDPRNQPQHF.

This clone came up a few times. The CDR3 bases are TGTGGTTCCGGGTCCTATATGACAGGAGGACAGGGGAAGACAGATACGCAGTATTTT. Its protein product is CGSGSYMTGGQGKTDTQYF. This chain uses TRBV28 with TRBJ2-3; 9 nucleotides line up with TRBD1. The CDR3 loop spans 19 amino acids. CDR1 and CDR2 (germline): MDHEN, SYDVKM.

The J gene is TRBJ2-2, the V gene TRBV7-6; D gene uncertain. This CDR3 contains 13 residues. V was shortened by 0 bases and J by 6 bases, with 5 bases between the two germline ends. Looked up from germline, CDR1 is SGHVS and CDR2 is FNYEAQ. The CDR3 nucleotides are TGTGCCAGCAGCTTAGCGGCCCCCGGGGAGCTGTTTTTT. It codes for CASSLAAPGELFF. The full variable domain, rest sourced from reference TRBV7-6 and TRBJ2-2, is GAGVSQSPRYKVTKRGQDVALRCDPISGHVSLYWYRQALGQGPEFLTYFNYEAQQDKSGLPNDRFSAERPEGSISTLTIQRTEQRDSAMYRCASSLAAPGELFFGEGSRLTVL.

This clone was detected only a few times. The chain joins TRBV11-2 to TRBJ2-7; no reliable D call. With 5 bases removed from V and 3 bases from J, the gap between germline ends came to 11 bases. Germline V gene data show CDR1 as SGHAT and CDR2 as FQNNGV. This CDR3 region has 13 residues. The CDR3 sequence is CASSKWYSYEQYF. The CDR3 coding sequence is TGTGCCAGCAGCAAGTGGTACAGCTACGAGCAGTACTTC.

This clone occurred once. The rearrangement links TRBV4-3 to TRBJ1-1; D gene unclear. V dropped 0 bases and J dropped 6 bases, with 11 bases sitting between them. The CDR3 runs 14 residues. Germline V gives CDR1 LGHNA, CDR2 YSLEER. CDR3 bases: TGCGCCAGCAGCCAAGAATGGGGATTGCCTGAAGCTTTCTTT. Encoded protein: CASSQEWGLPEAFF.